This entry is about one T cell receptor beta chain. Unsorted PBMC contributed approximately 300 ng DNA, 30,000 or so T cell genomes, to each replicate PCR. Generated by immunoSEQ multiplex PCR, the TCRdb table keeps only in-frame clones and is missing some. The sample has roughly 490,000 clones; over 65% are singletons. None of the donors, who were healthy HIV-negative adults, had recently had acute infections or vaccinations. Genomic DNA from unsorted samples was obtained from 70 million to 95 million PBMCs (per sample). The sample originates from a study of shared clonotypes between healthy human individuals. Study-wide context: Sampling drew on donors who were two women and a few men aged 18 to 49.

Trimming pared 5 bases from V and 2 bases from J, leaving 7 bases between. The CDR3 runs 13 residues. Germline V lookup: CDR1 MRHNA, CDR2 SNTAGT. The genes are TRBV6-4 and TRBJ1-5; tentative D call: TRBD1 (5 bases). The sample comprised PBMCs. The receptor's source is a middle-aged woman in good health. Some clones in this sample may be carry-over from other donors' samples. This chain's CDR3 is CASSQGGNQPQHF. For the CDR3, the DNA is TGTGCCAGCAGTCAGGGTGGCAATCAGCCCCAGCATTTT.